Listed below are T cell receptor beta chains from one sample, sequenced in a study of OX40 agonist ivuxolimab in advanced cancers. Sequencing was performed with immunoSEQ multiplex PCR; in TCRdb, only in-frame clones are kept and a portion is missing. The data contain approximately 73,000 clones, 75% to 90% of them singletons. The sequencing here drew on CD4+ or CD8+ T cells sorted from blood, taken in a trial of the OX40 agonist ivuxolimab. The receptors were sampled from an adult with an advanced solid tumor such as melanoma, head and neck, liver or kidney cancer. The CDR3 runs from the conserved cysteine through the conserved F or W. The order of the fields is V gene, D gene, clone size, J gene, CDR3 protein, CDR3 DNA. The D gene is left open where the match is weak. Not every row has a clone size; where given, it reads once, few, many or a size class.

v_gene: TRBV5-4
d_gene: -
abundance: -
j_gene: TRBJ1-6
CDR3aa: CASSAGVINSPLHF
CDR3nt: TGTGCCAGCAGCGCAGGGGTAATAAATTCACCCCTCCACTTT

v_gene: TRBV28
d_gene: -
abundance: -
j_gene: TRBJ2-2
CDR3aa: CASRPRGRTGELFF
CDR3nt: TGTGCCAGCCGCCCGAGAGGGCGCACCGGGGAGCTGTTTTTT

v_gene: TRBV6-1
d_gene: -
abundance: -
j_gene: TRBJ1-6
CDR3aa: CASSEARGARNSPLHF
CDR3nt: TGTGCCAGCAGTGAAGCACGGGGGGCTCGGAATTCACCCCTCCACTTT

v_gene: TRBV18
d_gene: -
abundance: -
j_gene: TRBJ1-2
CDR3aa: CASSLNDGANYGYTF
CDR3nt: TGTGCCAGCTCCCTAAACGACGGAGCTAACTATGGCTACACCTTC

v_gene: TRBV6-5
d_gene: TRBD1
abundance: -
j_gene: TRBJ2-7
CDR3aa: CASSYSWTGAYEQYF
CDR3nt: TGTGCCAGCAGTTACTCTTGGACAGGAGCCTACGAGCAGTACTTC

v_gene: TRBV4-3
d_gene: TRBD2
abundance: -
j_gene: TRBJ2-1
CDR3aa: CASSRLAGEGEQFF
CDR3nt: TGCGCCAGCAGCAGACTAGCGGGGGAGGGGGAGCAGTTCTTC

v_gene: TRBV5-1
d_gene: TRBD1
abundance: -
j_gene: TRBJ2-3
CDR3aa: CASSLAQGEDTQYF
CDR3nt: TGCGCCAGCAGCTTGGCCCAGGGGGAAGATACGCAGTATTTT

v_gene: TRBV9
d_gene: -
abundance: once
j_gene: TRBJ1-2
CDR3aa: CASSALSYGYTF
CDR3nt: TGTGCCAGCAGCGCCTTGTCGTATGGCTACACCTTC

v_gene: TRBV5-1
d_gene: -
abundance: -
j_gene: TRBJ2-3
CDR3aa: CASSRIQDHPADTQYF
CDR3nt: TGCGCCAGCAGCAGGATTCAGGATCATCCCGCAGATACGCAGTATTTT

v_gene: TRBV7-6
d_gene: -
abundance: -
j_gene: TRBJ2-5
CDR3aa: CASSRSFGETQYF
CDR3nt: TGTGCCAGCAGCCGCTCCTTTGGGGAGACCCAGTACTTC

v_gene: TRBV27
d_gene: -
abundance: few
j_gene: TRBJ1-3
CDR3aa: CASSYTTSGNTIYF
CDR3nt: TGTGCCAGCAGTTACACTACAAGTGGAAACACCATATATTTT

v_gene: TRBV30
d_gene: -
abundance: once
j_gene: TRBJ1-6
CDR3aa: CAWSVLRGPLHF
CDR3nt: TGTGCCTGGAGTGTACTGAGGGGGCCCCTCCACTTT

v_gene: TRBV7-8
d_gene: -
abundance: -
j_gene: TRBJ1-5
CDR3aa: CASSQDFNQPQHF
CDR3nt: TGTGCCAGCAGCCAGGACTTCAATCAGCCCCAGCATTTT

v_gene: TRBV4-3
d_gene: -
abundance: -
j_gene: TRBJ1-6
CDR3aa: CASSHQGSGSPLHF
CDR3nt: TGCGCCAGCAGCCACCAGGGTTCGGGTTCACCCCTCCACTTT

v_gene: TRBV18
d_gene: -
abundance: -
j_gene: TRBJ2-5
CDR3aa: CASSPPNGETQYF
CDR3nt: TGTGCCAGCTCACCACCAAACGGGGAGACCCAGTACTTC

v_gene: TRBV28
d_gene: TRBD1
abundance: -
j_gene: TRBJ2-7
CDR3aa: CASSPPGTGPYEQYF
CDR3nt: TGTGCCAGCAGTCCCCCCGGGACAGGGCCCTACGAGCAGTACTTC

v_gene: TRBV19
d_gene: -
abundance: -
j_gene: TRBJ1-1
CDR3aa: CASTAGGEDTEAFF
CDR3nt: TGTGCCAGTACTGCTGGAGGGGAGGACACTGAAGCTTTCTTT

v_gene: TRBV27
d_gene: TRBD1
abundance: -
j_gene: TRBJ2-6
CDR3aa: CASSPGTASGANVLTF
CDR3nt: TGTGCCAGCAGTCCGGGGACAGCATCTGGGGCCAACGTCCTGACTTTC

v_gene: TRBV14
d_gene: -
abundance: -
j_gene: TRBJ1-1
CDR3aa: CASRKGPVTEAFF
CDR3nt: TGTGCCAGCAGGAAGGGGCCGGTCACTGAAGCTTTCTTT

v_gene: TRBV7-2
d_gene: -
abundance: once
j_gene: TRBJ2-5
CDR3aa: CASSEGLELGTQYF
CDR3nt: TGTGCCAGCAGTGAGGGGCTAGAGCTTGGGACCCAGTACTTC

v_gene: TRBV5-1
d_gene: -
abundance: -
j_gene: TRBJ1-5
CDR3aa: CASSLAGTFSNQPQHF
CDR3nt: TGCGCCAGCAGCTTGGCCGGGACATTCAGCAATCAGCCCCAGCATTTT

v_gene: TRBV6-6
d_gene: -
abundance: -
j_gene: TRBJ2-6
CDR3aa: CASSYGGERGANVLTF
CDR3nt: TGTGCCAGCAGTTACGGTGGCGAGCGGGGGGCCAACGTCCTGACTTTC

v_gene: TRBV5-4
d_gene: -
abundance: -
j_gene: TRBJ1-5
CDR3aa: CASSFEGDQPQHF
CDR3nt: TGTGCCAGCAGCTTCGAAGGGGATCAGCCCCAGCATTTT

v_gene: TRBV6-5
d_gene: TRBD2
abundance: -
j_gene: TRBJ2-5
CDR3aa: CASSGAGGETQYF
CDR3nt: TGTGCCAGCAGCGGAGCGGGGGGAGAGACCCAGTACTTC

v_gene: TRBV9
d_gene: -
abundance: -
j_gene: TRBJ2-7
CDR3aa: CASSVGGTSNYRYEQYF
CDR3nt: TGTGCCAGCAGCGTAGGCGGGACATCGAACTACCGCTACGAGCAGTACTTC

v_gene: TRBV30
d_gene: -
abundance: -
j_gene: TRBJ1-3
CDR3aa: CAWSIRHSGNTIYF
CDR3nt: TGTGCCTGGAGTATCCGCCACTCTGGAAACACCATATATTTT

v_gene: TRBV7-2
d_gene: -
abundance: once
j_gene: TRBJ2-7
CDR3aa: CASSLAGVTYEQYF
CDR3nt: TGTGCCAGCAGCTTAGCGGGGGTTACCTACGAGCAGTACTTC

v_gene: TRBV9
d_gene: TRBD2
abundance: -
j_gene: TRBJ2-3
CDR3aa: CASSPRLAGSDTQYF
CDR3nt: TGTGCCAGCAGCCCAAGACTAGCGGGGTCAGATACGCAGTATTTT

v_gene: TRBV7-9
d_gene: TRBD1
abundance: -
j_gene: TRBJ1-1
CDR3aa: CASSLFVWHRYRGNTEAFF
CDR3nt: TGTGCCAGCAGCTTATTCGTCTGGCATAGGTACAGGGGTAACACTGAAGCTTTCTTT

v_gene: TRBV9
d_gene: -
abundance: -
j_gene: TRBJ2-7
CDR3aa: CASSVDLAGIDEQYF
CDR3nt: TGTGCCAGCAGCGTAGACCTAGCTGGGATAGACGAGCAGTACTTC

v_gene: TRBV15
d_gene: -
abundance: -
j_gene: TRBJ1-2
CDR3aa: CATSRDRVSVYGYTF
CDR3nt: TGTGCCACCAGCAGAGACAGGGTATCGGTCTATGGCTACACCTTC